The 31 T cell receptor beta chains below come from one sample, sequenced in a study of T cell repertoires in cytomegalovirus infection (dated by TCRdb to about 2019). For sequencing, an Illumina HiSeq 1500 was employed. TCRdb took the public reads, trimmed them with fastp at Q25, ran MiXCR for clone calling and kept in-frame beta chains. Each CDR3 protein appears once, grouped with its most common genes and DNA. The table for this sample lists hundreds of thousands of distinct CDR3 sequences; approximately 32% of them were counted only once. In total, the top ten clones hold around 15% of the sample. These receptors are not linked to any known antigen. This sample's treatment or condition label indicates: in vitro stimulation with specific CMV peptide epitopes to enrich CMV-specific T cells. The sample in question was cultured CD8+ T cells from PBMCs, obtained from culture after CMV antigen stimulation. The receptor set was obtained from a human donor in good health (CMV status not recorded). Some clones in this sample may be carry-over from other donors' samples.

This rearrangement joins TRBV7-6 to TRBJ1-2; D not resolved. The CDR3 consists of 13 residues. The germline V gene has CDR1 SGHVS and CDR2 FNYEAQ. Deletions cut 5 bases from V and 3 bases from J, with 10 bases between. The CDR3 reads CASSPLSHYGYTF. The CDR3 DNA reads as TGTGCCAGCAGCCCCTTGAGCCACTATGGCTACACCTTC.

This clonotype was counted ten times or more. This CDR3 is CASSPSTGHEQYF. CDR3 bases: TGTGCCAGCAGTCCATCGACAGGGCACGAGCAGTACTTC. The chain recombines TRBV12-3 or TRBV12-4 with TRBJ2-7; TRBD1 agrees at 7 bases. This CDR3 contains 13 residues. V lost 5 bases and J lost 5; bases outside the gene matches: 6.

The rearrangement joins TRBV9 to TRBJ1-1; weak D call: TRBD1 (5 bases). Trimming took off 4 bases at V and 3 bases at J, with 16 bases between the two ends. The CDR3 runs 15 residues. Germline CDR1 SGDLS, CDR2 YYNGEE. As DNA, the CDR3 is TGTGCCAGCAGCCCCCGTAACGGGGCGTACACTGAAGCTTTCTTT. Translating gives CASSPRNGAYTEAFF.

In this sample, this clonotype turned up many times. This chain connects TRBV6-8 to TRBJ1-2; D is unclear. V lost 0 bases to trimming and J lost 1 base, with 3 bases between them. The CDR3 extends over 13 amino acids. The germline V gene encodes CDR1 MNHGY and CDR2 SAAAGT. The chain's CDR3 is CASSYSSNYGYTF. Here the CDR3 DNA reads TGTGCCAGCAGTTACTCTAGTAACTATGGCTACACCTTC.

This clonotype was observed a handful of times. The chain has TRBV7-2 and TRBJ1-2; 7 bases line up with TRBD1. CDR1 is SGHTA and CDR2 is FQGNSA in the germline V gene. The CDR3 extends over 15 amino acids. V dropped 3 bases and J dropped 6; count of bases not matched to a gene: 10. CDR3 region: CASSLSLGGAHGYTF. Here the CDR3 DNA reads TGTGCCAGCAGCTTGTCCCTAGGGGGCGCCCATGGCTACACCTTC. The entire variable domain, with the rest obtained from reference TRBV7-2 and TRBJ1-2, is as follows: GAGVSQSPSNKVTEKGKDVELRCDPISGHTALYWYRQSLGQGLEFLIYFQGNSAPDKSGLPSDRFSAERTGGSVSTLTIQRTQQEDSAVYLCASSLSLGGAHGYTFGSGTRLTVV.

This clonotype was recorded once. The rearrangement joins TRBV6-2 or TRBV6-3 to TRBJ2-2; D is ambiguous. Trimming stripped 8 bases from V and 5 bases from J, with 15 bases between. The CDR3 runs to 14 residues. Germline-derived CDR1 and CDR2 are MNHEY and SVGEGT. In DNA, the CDR3 is TGTGCCAGCGCCATGATTGTTTTTACCGGGGAGCTGTTTTTT. This translates into CASAMIVFTGELFF.

The chain couples TRBV28 to TRBJ1-6; D call uncertain. Germline V gene sequence: CDR1 MDHEN, CDR2 SYDVKM. The CDR3 has 14 amino acids. V lost 2 bases to trimming and J lost 2 bases, with 4 bases between them. This CDR3 reads CASSLTTYNSPLHF. As DNA, the CDR3 is TGTGCCAGCAGTTTAACAACCTATAATTCACCCCTCCACTTT.

This clonotype was detected many times. This chain links TRBV7-2 with TRBJ2-3; 9 bases align to TRBD1. The V segment lost 2 bases and the J segment 3 bases; nucleotides outside the gene matches: 12. Germline CDR1 and CDR2: SGHTA and FQGNSA. The CDR3 length is 18 residues. The CDR3: CASSLRPRGQGITDTQYF. The CDR3 nucleotides read TGTGCCAGCAGCTTAAGGCCTAGAGGACAGGGGATAACAGATACGCAGTATTTT.

There are a few counts of this clonotype. This chain connects TRBV7-9 to TRBJ2-2; D perhaps matches TRBD2 (6 bases). This CDR3 is 15 amino acids long. V lost 4 bases, J lost 6 bases, and 15 bases lay in between. Germline assignment: CDR1 SEHNR and CDR2 FQNEAQ (reference sequence). The CDR3 spells CASSSEGLPPGELFF. The DNA of the CDR3 is TGTGCCAGCAGCTCGGAGGGACTCCCCCCCGGGGAGCTGTTTTTT.

This clonotype was picked up one time. This sequence may be a read error, since a much larger clone differs from it by one base. This chain uses TRBV6-6 with TRBJ1-1; D gene unclear. Trimming stripped 2 bases from V and 4 bases from J, with 5 bases between. This CDR3 region has 12 residues. CDR1 is MNHNY, CDR2 SVGAGI, per germline (reference sequence). CDR3 sequence (DNA): TGTGCCAGCAGTTACATGAGCACTGAAGCTTTCTTT. The encoded protein is CASSYMSTEAFF.

This clonotype has just a few counts. The chain links TRBV6-5 to TRBJ1-6, with 9 bases aligning to TRBD1. CDR3 length: 17 amino acids. Trimming at V came to 0 bases and at J to 0 bases, leaving 0 bases not matched to a gene. The germline V gene encodes CDR1 MNHEY and CDR2 SVGAGI. CDR3 nucleotide sequence: TGTGCCAGCAGTTACTCGGGACAGGGCTCCTATAATTCACCCCTCCACTTT. Protein product: CASSYSGQGSYNSPLHF.

CDR3 sequence reads: CASLRTSGGQSTDTQYF. In DNA form, the CDR3 reads TGTGCCAGCCTTAGGACTAGCGGGGGGCAAAGCACAGATACGCAGTATTTT. This chain joins TRBV2 and TRBJ2-3, with 14 bases fitting TRBD2. J gave up 0 bases and V 8 bases, and 7 bases lay outside the gene matches. Germline loops: CDR1 SNHLY, CDR2 FYNNEI. This CDR3 is built from 17 residues.

The table lists this clonotype with a few counts. The genes are TRBV10-3 and TRBJ1-1, with D unclear. The CDR3 spans 11 residues. The germline V and J ends were trimmed by 5 bases and 1 base, with 2 bases remaining between them. The germline V gene has CDR1 ENHRY and CDR2 SYGVKD. CDR3 DNA sequence: TGTGCCATCAGTTCGAACACTGAAGCTTTCTTT. It codes for CAISSNTEAFF.

V usage is TRBV6-2 or TRBV6-3 and J usage is TRBJ2-4; D is unresolved. Germline V gene data show CDR1 as MNHEY and CDR2 as SVGEGT. V lost 4 bases, J lost 1 base, and 11 bases lay in between. The CDR3 is made up of 15 amino acids. The chain's CDR3 is CASSFSDTAKNIQYF. The DNA for the CDR3 is TGTGCCAGCAGTTTTTCCGACACTGCCAAAAACATTCAGTACTTC.

The chain has TRBV27 and TRBJ2-7, with D unresolved. Germline CDR1 and CDR2: MNHEY and SMNVEV (reference sequence). The CDR3 consists of 14 residues. The ends were cut back, 2 bases at V and 3 bases at J, with 11 bases in the middle. CDR3 residues: CASSLSPSHYEQYF. The CDR3 coding sequence is TGTGCCAGCAGTTTAAGTCCCAGTCACTACGAGCAGTACTTC.

This clonotype has a handful of counts. V is TRBV12-3 or TRBV12-4 and J is TRBJ2-5; 7 bases fit TRBD2. Trimming took 2 bases from V and 0 from J; bases not matched to a gene: 6. This CDR3 comprises 16 residues. The CDR3 nucleotides are TGTGCCAGCAGTTTACTAGCGGACGTGCACCAAGAGACCCAGTACTTC. Protein sequence: CASSLLADVHQETQYF.

The V call is TRBV6-6, the J call TRBJ2-1; TRBD2 agrees at 13 bases. The germline CDR1 and CDR2 sequences are MNHNY and SVGAGI (reference sequence). This CDR3 contains 15 residues. The V and J ends lost 6 bases and 7 bases, in that order; junction bases with no gene match: 6. The CDR3 sequence is CASSETSGGVNEQFF. CDR3 coding DNA: TGTGCCAGCAGCGAAACTAGCGGGGGGGTAAATGAGCAGTTCTTC.

The chain carries TRBV27 and TRBJ2-7, with D uncertain. The CDR3 has 11 amino acids. With 9 bases removed from V and 7 bases from J, the gap between germline ends came to 13 bases. Germline-derived CDR1 and CDR2 are MNHEY and SMNVEV (reference sequence). CDR3 DNA: TGTGCCAGTCGTGGCATACTAGAGCAGTACTTC. Its translation is CASRGILEQYF.

In this sample, this clonotype turned up a few times. This chain connects TRBV5-6 to TRBJ1-2; 8 bases match TRBD1. The CDR3 extends over 14 amino acids. Germline V gives CDR1 SGHDT, CDR2 YYEEEE. With V trimmed by 4 bases and J by 2 bases, 4 bases remained unmatched. The DNA of the CDR3 is TGTGCCAGCAGCCACAGGACAGGGAACTATGGCTACACCTTC. This translates into CASSHRTGNYGYTF.

The CDR3 DNA follows: TGTGCCAGTACCCCTCTCGGGGCGGTCAGCACAGATACGCAGTATTTT. Residues: CASTPLGAVSTDTQYF. V and J are TRBV19 and TRBJ2-3; D possibly uses TRBD1 or TRBD2 (5 bases each). This CDR3 is built from 16 residues. Germline CDR1 LNHDA, CDR2 SQIVND (reference sequence). Trimming removed 7 bases at V and 0 bases at J, with 17 bases between.

The V gene is TRBV7-9, the J gene TRBJ1-4; D might be TRBD1 (5 bases). Trimming left V 9 bases short and J 3 bases short, with 11 bases between. This CDR3 comprises 13 residues. Germline lookup yields CDR1 SEHNR and CDR2 FQNEAQ (reference sequence). CDR3 protein: CASKGSSNEKLFF. The CDR3 region has the DNA TGTGCCAGTAAGGGGTCCTCTAATGAAAAACTGTTTTTT.

This clonotype appeared a few times. The chain uses TRBV15 and TRBJ1-1; D gene ambiguous. Trimming removed 8 bases at V and 0 bases at J, with 13 bases between. This CDR3 is built from 14 residues. Germline CDR1 and CDR2: LNHNV and YYDKDF (reference sequence). CDR3 nucleotide sequence: TGTGCCACCGGGGTTTGGGATGTGAACACTGAAGCTTTCTTT. The encoded protein is CATGVWDVNTEAFF.

V and J are TRBV6-6 and TRBJ2-7; D is unclear. Trimming left V 2 bases short and J 4 bases short, with 12 bases between. From germline, CDR1 is MNHNY and CDR2 SVGAGI (reference sequence). CDR3 length: 14 amino acids. The CDR3 nucleotides read TGTGCCAGCAGTTACCCACACCGTCCTTACGAGCAGTACGTC. This gives the protein CASSYPHRPYEQYV.

This clonotype was recorded at least ten times. V and J are TRBV27 and TRBJ1-5; 10 nucleotides line up with TRBD1. Germline trimming cut 5 bases from V and 7 bases from J; bases unmatched to any gene: 8. Per the germline V gene, CDR1 is MNHEY and CDR2 is SMNVEV (reference sequence). This CDR3 region has 15 residues. CDR3 sequence (DNA): TGTGCCAGCAGTCGCGACAGGGGGCTTGGGCAGCCCCAGCATTTT. Translating gives CASSRDRGLGQPQHF.

The J gene is TRBJ2-1, the V gene TRBV20-1; the match to TRBD2 covers 7 bases. The length of the CDR3 is 10 residues. Germline values: CDR1 DFQATT, CDR2 SNEGSKA (reference sequence). CDR3 in amino acids: CIPGGNEQFF. In DNA form, the CDR3 reads TGCATCCCGGGGGGTAATGAGCAGTTCTTC.

The chain recombines TRBV7-9 with TRBJ1-4; the D is unclear. The CDR3 contains 13 residues. The V end was cut by 5 bases, the J end by 10 bases, with 14 bases between. Germline loops: CDR1 SEHNR, CDR2 FQNEAQ (reference sequence). The CDR3 sequence: CASSHPALRKLFF. The DNA for the CDR3 is TGTGCCAGCAGCCATCCGGCGCTGCGAAAACTGTTTTTT.

This clonotype was observed a few times. The V call is TRBV7-9, the J call TRBJ1-4, with a weak D call TRBD1 (6 bases). Per the germline V gene, CDR1 is SEHNR and CDR2 is FQNEAQ (reference sequence). V lost 5 bases and J lost 8, with 21 bases in between. This CDR3 is 16 amino acids long. The CDR3 reads CASSPIGGGFREKLFF. CDR3 DNA sequence: TGTGCCAGCAGCCCTATCGGGGGGGGCTTTAGAGAAAAACTGTTTTTT. The entire variable domain, with the rest obtained from reference TRBV7-9 and TRBJ1-4, is as follows: DTGVSQNPRHKITKRGQNVTFRCDPISEHNRLYWYRQTLGQGPEFLTYFQNEAQLEKSRLLSDRFSAERPKGSFSTLEIQRTEQGDSAMYLCASSPIGGGFREKLFFGSGTQLSVL.

The V and J genes are TRBV2 and TRBJ2-7; D gene unclear. Germline loops: CDR1 SNHLY, CDR2 FYNNEI. The CDR3 covers 13 residues. V lost 5 bases and J lost 0, with 8 bases in between. The CDR3 nucleotides read TGTGCCAGCAGTAAACGGAACTCCTACGAGCAGTACTTC. Translating it yields CASSKRNSYEQYF.

V is TRBV2 and J is TRBJ2-7, with D uncertain. This CDR3 is built from 13 residues. The V end lost 8 bases, the J end lost 1 base, and 12 bases lay between the germline ends. Germline V gene sequence: CDR1 SNHLY, CDR2 FYNNEI. The CDR3 reads CASGGKGSYEQYF. The CDR3 DNA reads as TGTGCCAGCGGCGGAAAAGGTTCCTACGAGCAGTACTTC.

This chain uses TRBV6-5 with TRBJ2-6, with D perhaps TRBD1 or TRBD2 (5 bases each). The CDR3 totals 22 residues. Germline loops: CDR1 MNHEY, CDR2 SVGAGI. V lost 0 bases and J lost 1, with 25 bases in between. CDR3 nucleotide sequence: TGTGCCAGCAGTTACTCCACAGCCAGGGAGCGCTTCAGCCATTCTGGGGCCAACGTCCTGACTTTC. Translated, it gives CASSYSTARERFSHSGANVLTF.

V and J are TRBV27 and TRBJ2-7; 9 positions agree with TRBD2. The germline gives CDR1 MNHEY, CDR2 SMNVEV (reference sequence). The CDR3 length is 14 residues. With 8 bases clipped from V and 4 bases from J, the junction kept 9 bases outside the gene matches. DNA for the CDR3: TGTGCCAGCGCCGCGGGGGGGCGAGGATACGAGCAGTACGTC. Translation: CASAAGGRGYEQYV.